Sequencing of this TCR beta chain was carried out in a study of cytomegalovirus exposure and HLA in healthy donors. Amplification used 60 Vbeta primers and 13 Jbeta primers. The data were produced by immunoSEQ multiplex PCR, yet TCRdb's version contains in-frame clones alone and is incomplete. The profile shows about 140,000 clones, more than 70% of them singletons. For this clone: Antigen unknown.

Broader study findings: Likely technical artifact: a cluster of highly shared sequence variants.

This clonotype was obtained from a man aged 25 to 45 in good health and CMV-seronegative. The sample comprised PBMCs.

The DNA for the CDR3 is TGCGCCAGCAGTGAGTCACAGGGCTACAATGAGCAGTTCTTC. Its protein product is CASSESQGYNEQFF. This chain uses TRBV10-1 with TRBJ2-1, with D maybe TRBD1 (6 bases). V was cut by 0 bases and J by 3 bases, with 6 bases left in between. This CDR3 is built from 14 residues. CDR1 is WNHNN and CDR2 is SYGVQD in the germline V gene (reference sequence).